The 30 T cell receptor beta chains below were found in one sample sequenced in a study of radiotherapy plus CTLA-4 blockade in lung cancer. The assay was immunoSEQ multiplex PCR, and TCRdb's table has in-frame clones only and misses some. This sample has 55,000 to 65,000 clones; 77% occur once, and the top ten carry 4%. Here the sequenced sample was peripheral blood, taken from a patient treated with radiotherapy plus ipilimumab. The receptor set was obtained from a human donor with non-small cell lung cancer who had a partial response to radiotherapy plus ipilimumab.

With regard to this clone: Other DNA variants within this sample encode the same CDR3. The chain links TRBV7-6 to TRBJ2-1; a possible D gene is TRBD1 (5 bases). Trimming took 5 bases from V and 7 from J, leaving 18 bases between them. The CDR3 has 15 amino acids. Germline values: CDR1 SGHVS, CDR2 FNYEAQ. Here the CDR3 DNA reads TGTGCCAGCAGCAATCCTGGGGCCTATCGGAATGAGCAGTTCTTC. This translates into CASSNPGAYRNEQFF.

This chain connects TRBV4-2 to TRBJ2-5, with D hard to call. V lost 2 bases to trimming and J lost 1 base, with 11 bases between them. Germline lookup yields CDR1 LGHNA and CDR2 YNFKEQ. The CDR3 has 15 residues. The CDR3 loop reads CASSQPHQLQETQYF. The DNA of the CDR3 is TGTGCCAGCAGCCAACCTCACCAACTCCAAGAGACCCAGTACTTC.

The chain uses TRBV2 and TRBJ1-3; TRBD1 agrees at 7 bases. Germline V gene sequence: CDR1 SNHLY, CDR2 FYNNEI. CDR3 size: 15 residues. Germline trimming cut 5 bases from V and 4 bases from J; bases unmatched to any gene: 8. CDR3 region: CASSRDRAAGNTIYF. DNA for the CDR3: TGTGCCAGCAGTCGAGACAGGGCAGCGGGAAACACCATATATTTT.

The rearrangement links TRBV7-3 to TRBJ2-1; possible D gene TRBD1, 6 bases. The CDR3 totals 16 residues. Germline V gene sequence: CDR1 SGHTA, CDR2 FQGTGA. The V gene lost 0 bases and the J gene lost 6 bases, with 15 bases spanning the gap. The CDR3 DNA reads as TGTGCCAGCAGCTTAACCACAGGGAAGGTGGGCAATGAGCAGTTCTTC. The encoded protein is CASSLTTGKVGNEQFF.

The gene calls are TRBV4-2 and TRBJ2-1, with TRBD1 matching 11 bases. CDR3 length: 16 amino acids. V lost 4 bases to trimming and J lost 3 bases; unmatched junction nucleotides: 5. Germline V CDR1 and CDR2: LGHNA, YNFKEQ. CDR3: CASSRPGQGDYNEQFF. CDR3 DNA sequence: TGTGCCAGCAGCCGACCGGGACAGGGGGACTACAATGAGCAGTTCTTC.

J is TRBJ1-5 and V is TRBV7-2; the D gene is possibly TRBD1 (6 bases). The CDR3 is 15 residues long. Germline V CDR1 and CDR2: SGHTA, FQGNSA. The ends were cut back, 5 bases at V and 2 bases at J, with 13 bases in the middle. CDR3 DNA sequence: TGTGCCAGCAGCGGGGGCCTAGTTGGCAATCAGCCCCAGCATTTT. Protein sequence: CASSGGLVGNQPQHF.

The chain has TRBV2 and TRBJ2-3; possible D gene TRBD2, 5 bases. The V end was cut by 8 bases, the J end by 0 bases, with 9 bases between. This CDR3 has 13 residues. Per the germline V gene, CDR1 is SNHLY and CDR2 is FYNNEI. Here the CDR3 DNA reads TGTGCCAGCCGAGGGTTTAGCACAGATACGCAGTATTTT. This codes for CASRGFSTDTQYF.

This sequence joins TRBV11-2 and TRBJ2-5; D not resolved. CDR3 length: 14 residues. CDR1 and CDR2 (germline): SGHAT, FQNNGV. The germline V and J ends were trimmed by 3 bases and 2 bases, with 10 bases remaining between them. Here the CDR3 DNA reads TGTGCCAGCAGCTTTGGGCAGGAACAAGAGACCCAGTACTTC. Residues: CASSFGQEQETQYF.

The chain joins TRBV5-1 to TRBJ1-6, with TRBD1 identical over 10 bases. The CDR3 is made up of 14 amino acids. V was pared by 5 bases and J by 7 bases, with 3 bases of the junction left unmatched. The germline V gene has CDR1 SGHRS and CDR2 YFSETQ. CDR3 region: CASSRDRGNSPLHF. CDR3 nucleotide sequence: TGCGCCAGCAGTAGGGACAGGGGCAATTCACCCCTCCACTTT. The whole variable domain, remainder taken from reference TRBV5-1 and TRBJ1-6, is KAGVTQTPRYLIKTRGQQVTLSCSPISGHRSVSWYQQTPGQGLQFLFEYFSETQRNKGNFPGRFSGRQFSNSRSEMNVSTLELGDSALYLCASSRDRGNSPLHFGNGTRLTVT.

This chain connects TRBV4-3 to TRBJ2-2; 13 bases line up with TRBD2. With V trimmed by 1 base and J by 2 bases, 4 bases remained unmatched. The CDR3 extends over 18 amino acids. Germline V gene data show CDR1 as LGHNA and CDR2 as YSLEER. CDR3 amino acids: CASSQGLAGGSNTGELFF. The CDR3 DNA sequence: TGCGCCAGCAGCCAAGGACTAGCGGGGGGATCAAACACCGGGGAGCTGTTTTTT.

This clone has just a few counts. The V call is TRBV28, the J call TRBJ2-7; 7 bases map to TRBD2. After removal of 7 bases from V and 3 bases from J, the junction contained 6 bases not matched to a gene. The CDR3 has 13 amino acids. CDR1 MDHEN and CDR2 SYDVKM come from the germline V gene. The CDR3 here is CASMDGTIYEQYF. In DNA, the CDR3 is TGTGCCAGCATGGACGGGACTATCTACGAGCAGTACTTC. Supplemented by reference TRBV28 and TRBJ2-7, the full variable domain reads DVKVTQSSRYLVKRTGEKVFLECVQDMDHENMFWYRQDPGLGLRLIYFSYDVKMKEKGDIPEGYSVSREKKERFSLILESASTNQTSMYLCASMDGTIYEQYFGPGTRLTVT.

This chain links TRBV6-1 with TRBJ1-2; possible D gene TRBD1, 5 bases. CDR1 and CDR2 from the germline V gene are MNHNS and SASEGT. The ends were cut back, 7 bases at V and 2 bases at J, with 8 bases in the middle. This CDR3 has 12 amino acids. The CDR3, as DNA: TGTGCCAGCATCCGACAGAACTATGGCTACACCTTC. Its protein is CASIRQNYGYTF.

This chain connects TRBV19 to TRBJ2-1, with TRBD1 matching 10 bases. V dropped 7 bases and J dropped 2; count of bases not matched to a gene: 11. The CDR3 spans 17 residues. Germline-derived CDR1 and CDR2 are LNHDA and SQIVND (reference sequence). Here the CDR3 DNA reads TGTGCCAGTACGGGAGGACTCGGGACAGGGGCCTACAATGAGCAGTTCTTC. This encodes CASTGGLGTGAYNEQFF.

This chain connects TRBV14 to TRBJ1-4; TRBD1 is a possible D gene (5 bases). CDR3 length equals 15 residues. Trimming cost V 3 bases and J 6 bases, with 14 bases left between them. From germline, CDR1 is SGHDN and CDR2 FVKESK. The CDR3 loop is CASSQSRGLDEKLFF. In DNA, the CDR3 is TGTGCCAGCAGCCAGTCAAGGGGCTTGGATGAAAAACTGTTTTTT.

V is TRBV5-4 and J is TRBJ2-7; 8 bases are shared with TRBD1. There are 14 residues in the CDR3. The germline gives CDR1 SGHNT, CDR2 YYREEE (reference sequence). Trimming took 1 base from V and 6 from J; bases not matched to a gene: 6. The CDR3: CASSLQQGTGEQYF. The CDR3, as DNA: TGTGCCAGCAGCTTGCAACAGGGGACAGGCGAGCAGTACTTC.

V gene TRBV19 combines with J gene TRBJ2-5; perhaps TRBD2 as D (5 bases). Germline V gene lookup returns CDR1 LNHDA and CDR2 SQIVND (reference sequence). V dropped 3 bases and J dropped 5 bases, with 10 bases sitting between them. The CDR3 runs 13 residues. CDR3 amino acids: CASSIGMKETQYF. CDR3 nucleotide sequence: TGTGCCAGTAGTATCGGGATGAAGGAGACCCAGTACTTC.

The sample holds a few counts of this clone. The V call is TRBV11-2, the J call TRBJ2-6; a possible D gene is TRBD1 (5 bases). Germline V gives CDR1 SGHAT, CDR2 FQNNGV. This CDR3 has 15 amino acids. V dropped 5 bases and J dropped 0 bases, with 8 bases sitting between them. CDR3 sequence reads: CASSPGFSGANVLTF. The CDR3, as DNA: TGTGCCAGCAGCCCAGGGTTCTCTGGGGCCAACGTCCTGACTTTC.

This clone was counted a single time. The J gene is TRBJ2-7, the V gene TRBV18; 7 bases are shared with TRBD1. V shed 3 bases, J shed 2 bases, and the junction held 13 bases outside the gene matches. Germline-derived CDR1 and CDR2 are KGHSH and LQKENI. The CDR3 covers 17 residues. CDR3 sequence reads: CASSPSLDRVRTYEQYF. For the CDR3, the DNA is TGTGCCAGCTCACCGAGTCTTGACAGGGTACGAACCTACGAGCAGTACTTC.

Comment on this clone: A read error may produce the germline difference seen at one junction end. The gene calls are TRBV5-4 and TRBJ2-7; 7 bases align to TRBD1. This CDR3 has 14 amino acids. CDR1 and CDR2 (germline): SGHNT, YYREEE (reference sequence). CDR3 protein: CASSLGDRSYGQYF. Written as DNA, the CDR3 is TGTGCCAGCAGCTTGGGGGACAGATCCTACGGGCAGTACTTC.

The chain recombines TRBV4-1 with TRBJ1-3; D uncertain. V lost 1 base to trimming and J lost 6 bases, with 10 bases between them. The CDR3 extends over 14 amino acids. The germline V gene encodes CDR1 MGHRA and CDR2 YSYEKL. This chain's CDR3 is CASSQVQLENTIYF. Here the CDR3 DNA reads TGCGCCAGCAGCCAAGTTCAACTCGAAAACACCATATATTTT.

This clone was found a few times. The J gene is TRBJ2-3, the V gene TRBV9, with TRBD2 identical over 8 bases. V trimming: 0 bases; J trimming: 7 bases; junction bases outside the gene matches: 13. The CDR3 sequence is 17 residues long. Germline V gives CDR1 SGDLS, CDR2 YYNGEE. The CDR3 protein is CASSVAQAGGTPHTQYF. The CDR3 region has the DNA TGTGCCAGCAGCGTAGCTCAGGCGGGGGGCACCCCCCATACGCAGTATTTT.

This rearrangement joins TRBV4-1 to TRBJ2-1, with D perhaps matching TRBD1 (5 bases). V lost 4 bases and J 3 bases, leaving 13 bases between the germline ends. Germline V lookup: CDR1 MGHRA, CDR2 YSYEKL. CDR3 length: 15 amino acids. CDR3 coding DNA: TGCGCCAGCAGCCTCCTGGATCAGGGCTACAATGAGCAGTTCTTC. As protein: CASSLLDQGYNEQFF.

This clone was counted between two and nine times. The chain has TRBV5-1 and TRBJ2-1; tentative D call: TRBD1 (6 bases). Germline lookup yields CDR1 SGHRS and CDR2 YFSETQ. CDR3 length: 15 amino acids. V dropped 2 bases and J dropped 0 bases, with 9 bases sitting between them. CDR3 amino acids: CASSLYRASYNEQFF. As DNA, the CDR3 is TGCGCCAGCAGCTTATACAGGGCCTCCTACAATGAGCAGTTCTTC.

The chain employs TRBV6-1 and TRBJ2-3; weak D call: TRBD1 (5 bases). V dropped 5 bases and J dropped 2 bases, with 11 bases sitting between them. Per germline, CDR1 MNHNS and CDR2 SASEGT. The CDR3 loop spans 14 amino acids. The CDR3 loop reads CASSSRQNTDTQYF. In DNA, the CDR3 is TGTGCCAGCAGTAGCAGACAGAACACAGATACGCAGTATTTT.

This clone was seen a handful of times. V gene TRBV5-1 combines with J gene TRBJ1-4, with TRBD1 matching over 9 bases. The CDR3 sequence is 14 residues long. Trimming took 3 bases from V and 6 from J; bases not matched to a gene: 3. Germline assignment: CDR1 SGHRS and CDR2 YFSETQ. CDR3 region: CASSSGQGYEKLFF. The CDR3 DNA sequence: TGCGCCAGCAGCTCTGGACAGGGGTATGAAAAACTGTTTTTT.

V gene TRBV9 combines with J gene TRBJ2-5, with 12 bases that match TRBD2. This CDR3 spans 15 amino acids. V dropped 4 bases and J dropped 2; count of bases not matched to a gene: 3. The germline CDR1 and CDR2 sequences are SGDLS and YYNGEE. CDR3 in DNA: TGTGCCAGCAGCCCTAGCGGGGGGGAACAAGAGACCCAGTACTTC. Translation: CASSPSGGEQETQYF. The whole variable domain, remainder taken from reference TRBV9 and TRBJ2-5, is DSGVTQTPKHLITATGQRVTLRCSPRSGDLSVYWYQQSLDQGLQFLIQYYNGEERAKGNILERFSAQQFPDLHSELNLSSLELGDSALYFCASSPSGGEQETQYFGPGTRLLVL.

The gene calls are TRBV27 and TRBJ2-3; D not resolved. This CDR3 comprises 15 residues. Germline assignment: CDR1 MNHEY and CDR2 SMNVEV (reference sequence). V lost 4 bases, J lost 4 bases, and 15 bases lay in between. The CDR3 reads CASSSLGDYADTQYF. In nucleotides, the CDR3 is TGTGCCAGCAGTTCCCTAGGCGATTATGCAGATACGCAGTATTTT.

V gene TRBV6-5 combines with J gene TRBJ1-1; 9 nucleotides align to TRBD1. The CDR3 loop spans 13 amino acids. Germline trimming cut 8 bases from V and 3 bases from J; bases unmatched to any gene: 4. Germline V gives CDR1 MNHEY, CDR2 SVGAGI. The CDR3 is CASQDRGYTEAFF. CDR3 coding DNA: TGTGCCAGCCAGGACAGGGGATACACTGAAGCTTTCTTT.

The J gene is TRBJ2-1, the V gene TRBV10-3, with 11 positions matching TRBD2. The junction had 7 bases not matched to a gene; V was cut back by 2 bases and J by 4 bases. CDR3 size: 17 residues. Germline V gene lookup returns CDR1 ENHRY and CDR2 SYGVKD. CDR3 in amino acids: CAISEEGSGGVYNEQFF. CDR3 sequence (DNA): TGTGCCATCAGTGAGGAGGGTAGCGGGGGGGTATACAATGAGCAGTTCTTC.

This clone was seen a handful of times. The sample carries other DNA sequences with the same CDR3. The rearrangement joins TRBV27 to TRBJ2-3; 7 nucleotides agree with TRBD2. Germline V gene data show CDR1 as MNHEY and CDR2 as SMNVEV (reference sequence). The CDR3 spans 14 residues. Germline trimming cut 7 bases from V and 1 base from J; bases unmatched to any gene: 5. The DNA of the CDR3 is TGTGCCAGCACAAGACGGGGGGGCACAGATACGCAGTATTTT. This encodes CASTRRGGTDTQYF.